A single sample is the source of the 5 T cell receptor beta chains below, sequenced in a study of T-cell memory formation after mild COVID-19. A single record per CDR3 protein comes from TCRdb applying MiXCR to the 5' RACE reads. The table has approximately 250,000 distinct CDR3 sequences, about 16% seen once. What was sequenced was PBMCs or a T cell subset sorted from them (not recorded which). The receptors were gathered from an adult woman who had mild COVID-19 (a few samples of this study predate the infection). Cell type and time point are not known.

This clonotype appeared many times. V is TRBV5-5 and J is TRBJ1-1, with D unresolved. CDR1 and CDR2 from the germline V gene are SGHKS and YYEKEE (reference sequence). The CDR3 contains 14 residues. Trimming took 0 bases from V and 1 from J, leaving 7 bases between them. The CDR3, as DNA: TGTGCCAGCAGCTTGGCGACGGGGAACACTGAAGCTTTCTTT. Translated: CASSLATGNTEAFF. Supplemented by reference TRBV5-5 and TRBJ1-1, the full variable domain reads DAGVTQSPTHLIKTRGQQVTLRCSPISGHKSVSWYQQVLGQGPQFIFQYYEKEERGRGNFPDRFSARQFPNYSSELNVNALLLGDSALYLCASSLATGNTEAFFGQGTRLTVV.

This clonotype has only a few counts. V gene TRBV27 combines with J gene TRBJ2-5; D could derive from TRBD1 or TRBD2 (5 bases each). This CDR3 is built from 14 residues. Per the germline V gene, CDR1 is MNHEY and CDR2 is SMNVEV (reference sequence). Trimming left V 3 bases short and J 5 bases short, with 13 bases between. CDR3 amino acids: CASSFSGPRETQYF. The DNA for the CDR3 is TGTGCCAGCAGTTTCTCGGGGCCCCGGGAGACCCAGTACTTC.

The table lists this clonotype with a few counts. The DNA for the CDR3 is TGCAGTGCTAGCCCCCGTAGCTCCTACAATGAGCAGTTCTTC. This translates into CSASPRSSYNEQFF. This chain links TRBV20-1 with TRBJ2-1, with D hard to call. The CDR3 has 14 amino acids. Trimming took off 3 bases at V and 0 bases at J, with 9 bases between the two ends. The V gene's germline CDR1 is DFQATT and CDR2 SNEGSKA (reference sequence).

This clonotype showed up just a few times. The J gene is TRBJ2-2, the V gene TRBV3-1; possibly TRBD2 for D (6 bases). This CDR3 spans 12 amino acids. CDR1 is LGHDT, CDR2 YNNKEL, per germline (reference sequence). The DNA of the CDR3 is TGTGCAAGTGGGACTGCCACCGGGGAGCTGTTTTTT. Translating gives CASGTATGELFF.

This clonotype was seen only a few times. The rearrangement joins TRBV24-1 to TRBJ2-5; a weak D match, TRBD1 (6 bases). The V gene lost 10 bases and the J gene lost 1 base, with 9 bases spanning the gap. CDR1 is KGHDR and CDR2 is SFDVKD in the germline V gene. There are 12 residues in the CDR3. In DNA form, the CDR3 reads TGTGCCACAGGGGACACCCAAGAGACCCAGTACTTC. Its protein product is CATGDTQETQYF.